This TCR beta chain was recorded in a study of CD8 T cells in Susac syndrome. This clonotype was observed a handful of times. RNA, at about 0.5 to 1 ug, was reverse transcribed with random hexamers. TCRdb redid the calling of the immunoSEQ multiplex PCR reads with MiXCR, one entry per CDR3 protein. In the table there are roughly 330,000 distinct CDR3 sequences, 92% of which are singletons. V lost 5 bases and J 1 base, leaving 14 bases between the germline ends. Germline assignment: CDR1 SGHVS and CDR2 FNYEAQ. The CDR3 consists of 15 residues. The source of this sequence is a human donor with multiple sclerosis. This chain uses TRBV7-6 with TRBJ2-5; D is possibly TRBD2 (7 bases). The sequencing input was CD4+ T cells from PBMCs. The CDR3 is CASSQPGEGQETQYF. The CDR3 coding sequence is TGTGCCAGCAGCCAACCAGGGGAGGGCCAAGAGACCCAGTACTTC.